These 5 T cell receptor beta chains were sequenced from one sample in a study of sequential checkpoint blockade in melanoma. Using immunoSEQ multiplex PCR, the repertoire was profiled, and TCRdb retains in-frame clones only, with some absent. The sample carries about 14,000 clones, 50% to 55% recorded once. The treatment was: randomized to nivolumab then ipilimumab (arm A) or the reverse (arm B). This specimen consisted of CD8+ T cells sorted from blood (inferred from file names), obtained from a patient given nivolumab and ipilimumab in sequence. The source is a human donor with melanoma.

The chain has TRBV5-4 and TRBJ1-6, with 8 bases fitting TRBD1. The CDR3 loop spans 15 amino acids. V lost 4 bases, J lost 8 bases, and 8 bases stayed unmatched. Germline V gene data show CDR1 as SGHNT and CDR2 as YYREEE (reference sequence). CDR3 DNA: TGTGCCAGCAGCCGGAACAGGGGGTCGGATTCACCCCTCCACTTT. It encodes CASSRNRGSDSPLHF.

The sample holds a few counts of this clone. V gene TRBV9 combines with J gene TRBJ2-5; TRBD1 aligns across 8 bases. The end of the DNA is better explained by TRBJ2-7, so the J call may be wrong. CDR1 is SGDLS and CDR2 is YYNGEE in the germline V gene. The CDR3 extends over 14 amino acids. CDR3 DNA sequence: TGTGCCAGCAGCCCTGGGACAGGCCCCTACGAGCAGTACTTC. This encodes CASSPGTGPYEQYF.

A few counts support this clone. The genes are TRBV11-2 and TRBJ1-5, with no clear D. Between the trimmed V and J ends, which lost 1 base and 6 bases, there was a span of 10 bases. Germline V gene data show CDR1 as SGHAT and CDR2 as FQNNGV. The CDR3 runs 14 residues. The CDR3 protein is CASSLAGDAQPQHF. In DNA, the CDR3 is TGTGCCAGCAGCTTAGCCGGAGACGCTCAGCCCCAGCATTTT.

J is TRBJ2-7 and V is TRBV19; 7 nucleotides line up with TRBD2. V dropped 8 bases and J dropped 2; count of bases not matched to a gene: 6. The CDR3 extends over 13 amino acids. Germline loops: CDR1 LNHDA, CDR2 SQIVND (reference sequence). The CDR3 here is CASGAGVPYEQYF. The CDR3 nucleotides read TGTGCCAGTGGTGCGGGAGTCCCCTACGAGCAGTACTTC.

The CDR3 DNA follows: TGTGCCAGCAGTGATATCTTTAGCAATCAGCCCCAGCATTTT. Translation gives CASSDIFSNQPQHF. The chain links TRBV2 to TRBJ1-5; D is uncertain. This CDR3 spans 14 amino acids. V was trimmed by 3 bases and J by 0 bases, leaving 6 bases between them. The germline CDR1 and CDR2 sequences are SNHLY and FYNNEI.